These T cell receptor beta chains were read from a single sample in a study of graft-versus-host responses after intestinal transplantation. The repertoire was sequenced with immunoSEQ multiplex PCR; TCRdb's copy has only in-frame clones and lacks some. Here the sample spans about 10,000 clones, 80% to 95% being singletons. The sample in question was PBMCs, obtained around 40 days after intestinal transplantation. The receptors originated from a human patient who received an intestinal transplant, so some T cells may come from the graft donor. Both conserved end residues are part of each CDR3. Fields, in order: D gene, V gene, J gene, CDR3 protein, CDR3 DNA. A D gene is named only where the DNA matches it firmly.

D gene: TRBD1; V gene: TRBV6-5; J gene: TRBJ1-2; CDR3 protein: CASSLGTAGYTF; CDR3 DNA: TGTGCCAGCAGTCTCGGGACAGCTGGCTACACCTTC
D gene: NA; V gene: TRBV7-8; J gene: TRBJ2-7; CDR3 protein: CASSLVGGADEQYF; CDR3 DNA: TGTGCCAGCAGCTTAGTCGGGGGCGCCGACGAGCAGTACTTC
D gene: NA; V gene: TRBV5-5; J gene: TRBJ2-7; CDR3 protein: CASSLAYEQYF; CDR3 DNA: TGTGCCAGCAGCTTGGCCTACGAGCAGTACTTC
D gene: NA; V gene: TRBV5-1; J gene: TRBJ1-1; CDR3 protein: CASSLDGAEIAFF; CDR3 DNA: TGCGCCAGCAGCTTGGACGGGGCCGAAATAGCTTTCTTT
D gene: NA; V gene: TRBV5-1; J gene: TRBJ1-5; CDR3 protein: CASSLQGNQPQHF; CDR3 DNA: TGCGCCAGCAGTTTGCAGGGCAATCAGCCCCAGCATTTT
D gene: TRBD1; V gene: TRBV11-2; J gene: TRBJ1-5; CDR3 protein: CASSLVLGTVSAQPQHF; CDR3 DNA: TGTGCCAGCAGCTTAGTGCTGGGGACAGTTTCGGCTCAGCCCCAGCATTTT
D gene: TRBD2; V gene: TRBV13; J gene: TRBJ2-1; CDR3 protein: CASSSRLAGSYNEQFF; CDR3 DNA: TGTGCCAGCAGCTCCCGACTAGCGGGGTCCTACAATGAGCAGTTCTTC
D gene: TRBD2; V gene: TRBV19; J gene: TRBJ2-7; CDR3 protein: CASSIGGGEQYF; CDR3 DNA: TGTGCCAGTAGTATAGGGGGGGGCGAGCAGTACTTC
D gene: NA; V gene: TRBV29-1; J gene: TRBJ1-2; CDR3 protein: CSVQQGSNYGYTF; CDR3 DNA: TGCAGCGTGCAACAGGGATCTAACTATGGCTACACCTTC
D gene: TRBD1; V gene: TRBV9; J gene: TRBJ1-1; CDR3 protein: CASMAGQGATEAFF; CDR3 DNA: TGTGCCAGCATGGCGGGACAGGGTGCCACTGAAGCTTTCTTT